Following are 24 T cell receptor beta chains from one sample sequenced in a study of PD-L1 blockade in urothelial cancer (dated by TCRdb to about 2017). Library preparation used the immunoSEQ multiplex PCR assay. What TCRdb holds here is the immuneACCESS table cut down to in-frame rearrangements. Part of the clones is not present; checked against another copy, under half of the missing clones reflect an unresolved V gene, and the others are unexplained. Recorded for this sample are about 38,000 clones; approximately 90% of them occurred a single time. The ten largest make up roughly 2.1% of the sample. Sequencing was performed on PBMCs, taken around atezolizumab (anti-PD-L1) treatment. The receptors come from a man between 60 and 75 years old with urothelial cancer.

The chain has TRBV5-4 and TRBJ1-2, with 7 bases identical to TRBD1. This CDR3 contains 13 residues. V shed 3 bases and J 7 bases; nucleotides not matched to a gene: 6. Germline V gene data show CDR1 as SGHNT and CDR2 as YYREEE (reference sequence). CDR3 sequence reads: CASSSDREFGYTF. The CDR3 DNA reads TGTGCCAGCAGCTCTGACAGGGAGTTTGGCTACACCTTC.

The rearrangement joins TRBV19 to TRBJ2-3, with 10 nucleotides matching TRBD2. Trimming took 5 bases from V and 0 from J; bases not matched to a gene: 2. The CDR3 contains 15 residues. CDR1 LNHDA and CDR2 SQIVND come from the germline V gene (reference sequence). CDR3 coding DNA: TGTGCCAGTAGTCCTAGCGGGAGTAGCACAGATACGCAGTATTTT. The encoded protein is CASSPSGSSTDTQYF.

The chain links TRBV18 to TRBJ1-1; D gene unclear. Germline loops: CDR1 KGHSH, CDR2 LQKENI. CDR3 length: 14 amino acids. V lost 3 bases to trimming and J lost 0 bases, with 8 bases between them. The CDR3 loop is CASSPFELNTEAFF. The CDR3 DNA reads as TGTGCCAGCTCACCCTTCGAGTTGAACACTGAAGCTTTCTTT. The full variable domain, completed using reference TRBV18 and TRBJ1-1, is NAGVMQNPRHLVRRRGQEARLRCSPMKGHSHVYWYRQLPEEGLKFMVYLQKENIIDESGMPKERFSAEFPKEGPSILRIQQVVRGDSAAYFCASSPFELNTEAFFGQGTRLTVV.

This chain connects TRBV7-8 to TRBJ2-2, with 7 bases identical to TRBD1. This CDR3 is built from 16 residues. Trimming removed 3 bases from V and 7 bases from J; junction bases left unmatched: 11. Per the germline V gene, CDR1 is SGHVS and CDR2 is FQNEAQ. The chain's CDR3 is CASSFTGQITVGELFF. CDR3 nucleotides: TGTGCCAGCAGCTTCACGGGACAGATAACGGTCGGGGAGCTGTTTTTT.

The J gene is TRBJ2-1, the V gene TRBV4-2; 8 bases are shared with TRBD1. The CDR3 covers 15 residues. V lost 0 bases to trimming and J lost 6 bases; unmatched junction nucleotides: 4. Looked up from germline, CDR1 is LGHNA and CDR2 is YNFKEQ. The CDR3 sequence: CASSQEDRVVNEQFF. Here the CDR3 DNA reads TGTGCCAGCAGCCAAGAGGACAGGGTGGTCAATGAGCAGTTCTTC.

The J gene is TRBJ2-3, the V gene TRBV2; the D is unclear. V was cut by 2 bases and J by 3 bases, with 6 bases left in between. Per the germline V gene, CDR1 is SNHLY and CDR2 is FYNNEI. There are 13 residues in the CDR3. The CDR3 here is CASSEPFTDTQYF. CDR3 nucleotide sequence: TGTGCCAGCAGTGAACCCTTTACAGATACGCAGTATTTT.

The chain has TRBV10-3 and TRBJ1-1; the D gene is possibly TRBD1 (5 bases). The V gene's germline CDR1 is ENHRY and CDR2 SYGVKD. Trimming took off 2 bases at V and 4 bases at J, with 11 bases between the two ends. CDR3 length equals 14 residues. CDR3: CAISEQGGSTEAFF. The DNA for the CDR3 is TGTGCCATCAGTGAGCAGGGAGGGAGCACTGAAGCTTTCTTT.

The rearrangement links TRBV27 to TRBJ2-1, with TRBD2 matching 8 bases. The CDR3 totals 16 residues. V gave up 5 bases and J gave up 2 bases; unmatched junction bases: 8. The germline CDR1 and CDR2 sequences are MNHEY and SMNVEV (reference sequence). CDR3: CASSPQGLAPYNEQFF. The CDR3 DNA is TGTGCCAGCAGTCCCCAAGGACTAGCCCCCTACAATGAGCAGTTCTTC.

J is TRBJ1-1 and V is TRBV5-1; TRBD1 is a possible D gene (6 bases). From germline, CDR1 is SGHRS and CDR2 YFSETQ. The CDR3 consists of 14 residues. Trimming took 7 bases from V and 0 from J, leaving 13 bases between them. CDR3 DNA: TGCGCCAGCGGCCGACAGGTCATGAACACTGAAGCTTTCTTT. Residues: CASGRQVMNTEAFF.

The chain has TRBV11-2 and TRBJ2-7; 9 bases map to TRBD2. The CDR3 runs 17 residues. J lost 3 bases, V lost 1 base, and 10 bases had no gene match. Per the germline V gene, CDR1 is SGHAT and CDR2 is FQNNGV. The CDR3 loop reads CASSLGPGLATDYEQYF. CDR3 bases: TGTGCCAGCAGCTTAGGTCCGGGACTAGCAACCGACTACGAGCAGTACTTC.

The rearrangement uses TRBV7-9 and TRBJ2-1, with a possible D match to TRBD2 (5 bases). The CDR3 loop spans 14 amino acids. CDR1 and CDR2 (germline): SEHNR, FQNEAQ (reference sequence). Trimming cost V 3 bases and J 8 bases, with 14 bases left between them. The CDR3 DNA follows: TGTGCCAGCAGCTTGCGAGGGATTGGCGATGAGCAGTTCTTC. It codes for CASSLRGIGDEQFF. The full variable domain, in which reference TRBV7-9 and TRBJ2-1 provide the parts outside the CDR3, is DTGVSQNPRHKITKRGQNVTFRCDPISEHNRLYWYRQTLGQGPEFLTYFQNEAQLEKSRLLSDRFSAERPKGSFSTLEIQRTEQGDSAMYLCASSLRGIGDEQFFGPGTRLTVL.

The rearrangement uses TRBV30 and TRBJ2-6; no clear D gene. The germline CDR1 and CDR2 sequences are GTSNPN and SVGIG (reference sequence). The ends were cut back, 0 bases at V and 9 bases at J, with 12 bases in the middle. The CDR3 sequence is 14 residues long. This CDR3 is CAWSVQLRSNVLTF. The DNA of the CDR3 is TGTGCCTGGAGTGTACAATTAAGGAGCAACGTCCTGACTTTC.

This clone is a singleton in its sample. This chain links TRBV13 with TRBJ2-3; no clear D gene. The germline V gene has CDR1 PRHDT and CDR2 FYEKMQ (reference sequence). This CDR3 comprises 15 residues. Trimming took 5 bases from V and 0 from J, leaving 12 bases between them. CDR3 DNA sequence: TGTGCCAGCAGCCCGTGGGCAGAAAGCACAGATACGCAGTATTTT. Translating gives CASSPWAESTDTQYF.

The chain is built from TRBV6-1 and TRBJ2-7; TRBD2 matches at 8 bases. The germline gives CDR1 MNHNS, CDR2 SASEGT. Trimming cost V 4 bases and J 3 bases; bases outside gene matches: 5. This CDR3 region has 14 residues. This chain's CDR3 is CASSGASGLYEQYF. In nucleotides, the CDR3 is TGTGCCAGCAGTGGGGCTAGCGGGCTCTACGAGCAGTACTTC.

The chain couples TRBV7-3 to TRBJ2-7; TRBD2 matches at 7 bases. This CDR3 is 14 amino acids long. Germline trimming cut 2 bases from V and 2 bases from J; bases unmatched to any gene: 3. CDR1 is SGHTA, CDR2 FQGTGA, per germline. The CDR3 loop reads CASSLGRGPYEQYF. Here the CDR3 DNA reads TGTGCCAGCAGCTTAGGGAGGGGCCCCTACGAGCAGTACTTC.

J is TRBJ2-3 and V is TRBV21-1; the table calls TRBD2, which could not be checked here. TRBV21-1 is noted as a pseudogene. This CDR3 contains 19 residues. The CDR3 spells CASSSPVNTGTSGRNTQYF. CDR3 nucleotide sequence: TGTGCCAGCAGCTCCCCGGTAAATACCGGGACTAGCGGGAGGAATACGCAGTATTTT.

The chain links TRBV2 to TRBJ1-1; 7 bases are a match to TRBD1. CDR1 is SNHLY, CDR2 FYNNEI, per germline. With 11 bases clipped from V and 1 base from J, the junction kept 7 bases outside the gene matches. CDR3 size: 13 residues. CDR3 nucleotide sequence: TGTGCCGGATCCGGGACAGCGAACACTGAAGCTTTCTTT. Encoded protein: CAGSGTANTEAFF.

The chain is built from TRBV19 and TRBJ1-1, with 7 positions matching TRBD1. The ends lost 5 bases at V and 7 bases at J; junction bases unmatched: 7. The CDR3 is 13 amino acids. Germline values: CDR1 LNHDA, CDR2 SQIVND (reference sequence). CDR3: CASSSYRDSEAFF. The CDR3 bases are TGTGCCAGTAGTTCCTACCGGGACAGTGAAGCTTTCTTT.

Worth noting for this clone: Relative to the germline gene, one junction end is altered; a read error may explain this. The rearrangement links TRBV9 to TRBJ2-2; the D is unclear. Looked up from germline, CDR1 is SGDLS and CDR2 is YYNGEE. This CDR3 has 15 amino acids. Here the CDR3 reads CASSVAGGNNGELFF. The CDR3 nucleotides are TGTGCCAGCAGCGTAGCGGGTGGTAACAACGGGGAGCTGTTTTTT.

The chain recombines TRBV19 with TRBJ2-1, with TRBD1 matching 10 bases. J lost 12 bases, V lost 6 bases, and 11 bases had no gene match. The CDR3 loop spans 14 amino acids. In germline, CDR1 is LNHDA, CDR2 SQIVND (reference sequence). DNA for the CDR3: TGTGCCAGTAGGCCGGGACAGGGGAACGGTTTGCAGTTCTTC. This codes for CASRPGQGNGLQFF. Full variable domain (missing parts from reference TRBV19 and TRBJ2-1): DGGITQSPKYLFRKEGQNVTLSCEQNLNHDAMYWYRQDPGQGLRLIYYSQIVNDFQKGDIAEGYSVSREKKESFPLTVTSAQKNPTAFYLCASRPGQGNGLQFFGPGTRLTVL.

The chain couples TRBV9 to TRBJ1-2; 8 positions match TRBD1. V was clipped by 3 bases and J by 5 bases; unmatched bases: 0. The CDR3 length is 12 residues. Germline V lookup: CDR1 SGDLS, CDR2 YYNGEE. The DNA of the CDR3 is TGTGCCAGCAGCGGGACAGGGTATGGCTACACCTTC. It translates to CASSGTGYGYTF.

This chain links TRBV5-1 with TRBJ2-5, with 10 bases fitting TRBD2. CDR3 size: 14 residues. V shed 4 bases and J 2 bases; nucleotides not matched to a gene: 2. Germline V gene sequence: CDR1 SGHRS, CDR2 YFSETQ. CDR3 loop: CASSAAGGQETQYF. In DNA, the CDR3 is TGCGCCAGCAGCGCAGCGGGGGGGCAAGAGACCCAGTACTTC.

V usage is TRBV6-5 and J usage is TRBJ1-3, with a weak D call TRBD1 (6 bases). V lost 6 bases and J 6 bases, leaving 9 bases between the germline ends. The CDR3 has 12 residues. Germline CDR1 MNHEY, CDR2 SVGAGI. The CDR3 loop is CASRGHLNTIYF. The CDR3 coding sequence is TGTGCCAGCAGGGGACATTTAAACACCATATATTTT.

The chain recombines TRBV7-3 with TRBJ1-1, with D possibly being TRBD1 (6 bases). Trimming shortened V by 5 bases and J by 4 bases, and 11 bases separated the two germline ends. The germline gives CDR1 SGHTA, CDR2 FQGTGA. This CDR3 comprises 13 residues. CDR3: CASSTQGGTEAFF. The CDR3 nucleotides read TGTGCCAGCAGCACACAGGGTGGCACTGAAGCTTTCTTT.